This TCR beta chain was documented in a study of blood T cell repertoires in COVID-19. Germline lookup yields CDR1 MNHEY and CDR2 SVGAGI. J was trimmed by 6 bases and V by 3 bases; bases with no gene match: 5. The CDR3 is 14 amino acids. Source study methods: Estimation of nucleated cell counts relied on the amplification of reference gene primers. This table comes from immunoSEQ multiplex PCR, and its TCRdb copy is limited to in-frame clones, with some not included. The V and J calls and clone size come from that table; D and trimming were worked out from the DNA. The profile shows about 48,000 clones, 65% to 85% of them singletons.

The chain links TRBV6-5 to TRBJ2-5; 9 bases fit TRBD1. The sample comprised peripheral blood. This receptor was obtained from a man in his 70s with acute or convalescent COVID-19. CDR3 coding DNA: TGTGCCAGCAGTTATTCCGACAGGGGGAAGACCCAGTACTTC. Its translation is CASSYSDRGKTQYF.